The next 18 T cell receptor beta chains were all read from a single sample in a study of blood T cell repertoires in COVID-19. The protocol was immunoSEQ multiplex PCR, while the TCRdb copy is restricted to in-frame clones and leaves out a portion. The sample holds about 120,000 clones; roughly 76% are singletons and the top ten take about 10%. The sequencing sample was made of peripheral blood. The receptor source for this set is a human donor in a cohort sampled during active COVID-19.

The chain uses TRBV2 and TRBJ1-1, with D tentatively TRBD1 (6 bases). This CDR3 has 15 residues. V gave up 4 bases and J gave up 1 base, with 13 bases separating them. Germline V lookup: CDR1 SNHLY, CDR2 FYNNEI. The CDR3 DNA reads TGTGCCAGCAGTGTGATGACAGGACCGAACACTGAAGCTTTCTTT. Its protein is CASSVMTGPNTEAFF. Using reference TRBV2 and TRBJ1-1 for the parts outside the CDR3, the full variable domain is EPEVTQTPSHQVTQMGQEVILRCVPISNHLYFYWYRQILGQKVEFLVSFYNNEISEKSEIFDDQFSVERPDGSNFTLKIRSTKLEDSAMYFCASSVMTGPNTEAFFGQGTRLTVV.

This clone was seen a handful of times. The V call is TRBV9, the J call TRBJ2-2; TRBD1 agrees at 7 bases. J lost 5 bases, V lost 3 bases, and 4 bases had no gene match. Germline values: CDR1 SGDLS, CDR2 YYNGEE. This CDR3 has 14 residues. CDR3 nucleotides: TGTGCCAGCAGCGGGACAGGCTCGACCGGGGAGCTGTTTTTT. This codes for CASSGTGSTGELFF.

The V call is TRBV9, the J call TRBJ2-1; 7 bases match TRBD2. Trimming removed 3 bases from V and 10 bases from J; junction bases left unmatched: 7. Germline CDR1 and CDR2: SGDLS and YYNGEE. There are 13 residues in the CDR3. The CDR3 region has the DNA TGTGCCAGCAGCGGTGGGGGGGTAAAGGAGCAGTTCTTC. This gives the protein CASSGGGVKEQFF.

The chain employs TRBV6-1 and TRBJ1-2; maybe TRBD1 (5 bases). The CDR3 loop spans 13 amino acids. Germline values: CDR1 MNHNS, CDR2 SASEGT. Trimming pared 2 bases from V and 8 bases from J, leaving 12 bases between. CDR3 in DNA: TGTGCCAGCAGTGAACAGGGAATTCGAGGCTACACCTTC. Encoded protein: CASSEQGIRGYTF.

J is TRBJ1-1 and V is TRBV6-5; 9 bases are shared with TRBD1. V was pared by 0 bases and J by 10 bases, with 9 bases of the junction left unmatched. Germline V gene sequence: CDR1 MNHEY, CDR2 SVGAGI. The CDR3 sequence is 15 residues long. The CDR3 coding sequence is TGTGCCAGCAGTTACTCGGCGACAGGGGGTGGCGGAGCTTTCTTT. It encodes CASSYSATGGGGAFF.

The V gene is TRBV6-4, the J gene TRBJ1-5; D is unresolved. Germline values: CDR1 MRHNA, CDR2 SNTAGT. This CDR3 contains 13 residues. V shed 6 bases and J shed 6 bases, with 12 bases lying between them. DNA of the CDR3: TGTGCCAGCAGCGAGGCGTTCGGTCAGCCCCAGCATTTT. Protein: CASSEAFGQPQHF.

Here the CDR3 reads CASSRTPYNEQFF. CDR3 DNA sequence: TGTGCCAGCAGTCGGACACCCTACAATGAGCAGTTCTTC. This chain connects TRBV27 to TRBJ2-1; a possible D gene is TRBD1 (5 bases). V was shortened by 5 bases and J by 2 bases, with 7 bases between the two germline ends. Per the germline V gene, CDR1 is MNHEY and CDR2 is SMNVEV (reference sequence). The CDR3 runs to 13 residues.

The V call is TRBV19, the J call TRBJ1-5; 7 nucleotides match TRBD1. With V trimmed by 6 bases and J by 0 bases, 8 bases remained unmatched. CDR1 and CDR2 (germline): LNHDA, SQIVND (reference sequence). This CDR3 comprises 16 residues. For the CDR3, the DNA is TGTGCCAGTAGCCGAACCGGGACAGCTAGCAATCAGCCCCAGCATTTT. Protein product: CASSRTGTASNQPQHF. Variable domain in full (rest from reference TRBV19 and TRBJ1-5): DGGITQSPKYLFRKEGQNVTLSCEQNLNHDAMYWYRQDPGQGLRLIYYSQIVNDFQKGDIAEGYSVSREKKESFPLTVTSAQKNPTAFYLCASSRTGTASNQPQHFGDGTRLSIL.

A remark on this clone: Mismatch with germline at one junction end may stem from a read error. The chain employs TRBV20-1 and TRBJ1-2; 7 bases are a match to TRBD1. The germline CDR1 and CDR2 sequences are DFQATT and SNEGSKA (reference sequence). The CDR3 is made up of 11 amino acids. CDR3 sequence reads: CSASRETGTAF. CDR3 bases: TGCAGTGCTAGTCGGGAGACAGGGACAGCCTTC.

The J gene is TRBJ2-3, the V gene TRBV7-2; TRBD1 aligns across 8 bases. The V and J ends lost 1 base and 7 bases, in that order; junction bases with no gene match: 7. Germline assignment: CDR1 SGHTA and CDR2 FQGNSA. This CDR3 is built from 15 residues. The CDR3 protein is CASSLGQGSVNTQYF. The CDR3 nucleotides are TGTGCCAGCAGCTTAGGACAGGGGAGCGTAAATACGCAGTATTTT.

In its sample, this clone was seen a few times. This chain links TRBV27 with TRBJ1-5; D possibly corresponds to TRBD1 (5 bases). This CDR3 comprises 15 residues. Looked up from germline, CDR1 is MNHEY and CDR2 is SMNVEV (reference sequence). Trimming stripped 4 bases from V and 6 bases from J, with 16 bases between. In DNA, the CDR3 is TGTGCCAGCAGTTCCTGGACGGGGGTGGCTCAGCCCCAGCATTTT. It yields the protein CASSSWTGVAQPQHF.

The chain links TRBV30 to TRBJ1-2; 7 bases are shared with TRBD1. The CDR3 length is 17 residues. Germline CDR1 is GTSNPN and CDR2 is SVGIG (reference sequence). The V and J ends lost 2 bases and 4 bases, in that order; junction bases with no gene match: 16. CDR3 region: CAWSQDRTGSSFYGYTF. CDR3 coding DNA: TGTGCCTGGAGTCAGGACCGGACAGGCAGCTCGTTCTATGGCTACACCTTC.

The chain uses TRBV18 and TRBJ2-7, with 8 bases lining up with TRBD1. There are 16 residues in the CDR3. Germline V gene sequence: CDR1 KGHSH, CDR2 LQKENI. J lost 0 bases, V lost 1 base, and 5 bases had no gene match. The CDR3 DNA follows: TGTGCCAGCTCACCACTTGGACAGGGTCTCTCCTACGAGCAGTACTTC. Translating gives CASSPLGQGLSYEQYF.

The chain links TRBV4-3 to TRBJ1-1; D gene unclear. The CDR3 runs to 15 residues. V was shortened by 0 bases and J by 0 bases, with 8 bases between the two germline ends. CDR1 is LGHNA and CDR2 is YSLEER in the germline V gene. The chain's CDR3 is CASSQEEGMNTEAFF. The CDR3 nucleotides are TGCGCCAGCAGCCAAGAGGAGGGAATGAACACTGAAGCTTTCTTT.

This clone has just one count. In nucleotides, the CDR3 is TGTGCCAGCAGTTTTCTTTCCCTCTCTGGGGCCAACGTCCTGACTTTC. Protein sequence: CASSFLSLSGANVLTF. The rearrangement joins TRBV27 to TRBJ2-6, with unresolved D. The V end was cut by 3 bases, the J end by 0 bases, with 9 bases between. Germline CDR1 is MNHEY and CDR2 is SMNVEV (reference sequence). This CDR3 contains 16 residues. The full variable domain, in which reference TRBV27 and TRBJ2-6 provide the parts outside the CDR3, is EAQVTQNPRYLITVTGKKLTVTCSQNMNHEYMSWYRQDPGLGLRQIYYSMNVEVTDKGDVPEGYKVSRKEKRNFPLILESPSPNQTSLYFCASSFLSLSGANVLTFGAGSRLTVL.

The chain recombines TRBV24-1 with TRBJ2-7, with a weak D call TRBD2 (6 bases). The germline gives CDR1 KGHDR, CDR2 SFDVKD. Trimming removed 5 bases at V and 4 bases at J, with 14 bases between. The CDR3 is made up of 14 amino acids. CDR3 DNA sequence: TGTGCCACCAGTGGAGGAGGGGTAGGGTACGAGCAGTACTTC. It encodes CATSGGGVGYEQYF.

The chain has TRBV25-1 and TRBJ1-2; no firm D call. Trimming stripped 3 bases from V and 2 bases from J, with 13 bases between. The CDR3 totals 15 residues. The germline CDR1 and CDR2 sequences are MGHDK and SYGVNS. The CDR3 spells CASSEVGGENYGYTF. The CDR3 DNA is TGTGCCAGCAGTGAGGTTGGCGGAGAGAACTATGGCTACACCTTC.

The chain recombines TRBV5-4 with TRBJ2-1, with TRBD2 matching over 7 bases. Germline V gene lookup returns CDR1 SGHNT and CDR2 YYREEE (reference sequence). V trimming: 0 bases; J trimming: 10 bases; junction bases outside the gene matches: 7. The CDR3 loop spans 14 amino acids. The CDR3 is CASSLVTGGEEQFF. As DNA, the CDR3 is TGTGCCAGCAGCTTGGTGACGGGAGGAGAAGAGCAGTTCTTC.